The next 14 T cell receptor beta chains were all read from a single sample in a study of PD-1 blockade in classical Hodgkin lymphoma. As to time point: cycle 4 day 1 (C4D1), after less than 7 weeks of nivolumab. All patients relapsed after autologous stem cell transplantation, and brentuximab vedotin exposure varied. After PBMCs were thawed, their CD8+ T cells were isolated by magnetic negative selection. Libraries were prepared by immunoSEQ multiplex PCR; TCRdb keeps only in-frame clonotypes and omits some of them. The table shows about 19,000 clones, with approximately 90% occurring only once. The sample in question was CD8+ T cells from blood, obtained before the fourth cycle of nivolumab. Receptors were obtained from a human donor with classical Hodgkin lymphoma.

The chain links TRBV6-1 to TRBJ1-2, with a weak D call TRBD1 (5 bases). This CDR3 comprises 14 residues. Germline CDR1 MNHNS, CDR2 SASEGT. Trimming stripped 1 base from V and 4 bases from J, with 10 bases between. CDR3 sequence: CASSEVGAIYGYTF. The CDR3 DNA follows: TGTGCCAGCAGTGAAGTCGGGGCGATCTATGGCTACACCTTC.

The chain links TRBV5-6 to TRBJ2-1; TRBD2 is a possible D gene (5 bases). V was clipped by 3 bases and J by 2 bases, with 9 bases between them. From germline, CDR1 is SGHDT and CDR2 YYEEEE. CDR3 length: 14 residues. Written as DNA, the CDR3 is TGTGCCAGCAGCTCGACCGGGACCTACAATGAGCAGTTCTTC. Translated, it gives CASSSTGTYNEQFF.

This chain links TRBV6-1 with TRBJ2-3; a weak D match, TRBD1 (6 bases). Trimming took 3 bases from V and 2 from J, leaving 9 bases between them. The CDR3 is 14 residues long. Germline V gene lookup returns CDR1 MNHNS and CDR2 SASEGT. The CDR3 DNA reads as TGTGCCAGCAGTGATACAGGGAACACAGATACGCAGTATTTT. This encodes CASSDTGNTDTQYF.

The genes are TRBV7-8 and TRBJ1-3; a possible D gene is TRBD1 (6 bases). This CDR3 region has 15 residues. V dropped 5 bases and J dropped 0 bases, with 11 bases sitting between them. Germline CDR1 is SGHVS and CDR2 is FQNEAQ. CDR3 DNA: TGTGCCAGCAGCCCGGGACAAGCCTCTGGAAACACCATATATTTT. Translating gives CASSPGQASGNTIYF.

The genes are TRBV11-1 and TRBJ1-5; D is undetermined. CDR1 is SGHAT, CDR2 FQDESV, per germline (reference sequence). V lost 2 bases to trimming and J lost 4 bases, with 9 bases between them. The CDR3 runs to 14 residues. The CDR3 region has the DNA TGTGCCAGCAGCTTAAAGAAGGATAATCAGCCCCAGCATTTT. Amino acid sequence: CASSLKKDNQPQHF.

The chain has TRBV15 and TRBJ2-3; D unclear. The CDR3 runs 11 residues. Germline V gene sequence: CDR1 LNHNV, CDR2 YYDKDF (reference sequence). Trimming stripped 4 bases from V and 6 bases from J, with 5 bases between. CDR3 in amino acids: CATSKRDTQYF. CDR3 coding DNA: TGTGCCACCAGCAAGAGGGATACGCAGTATTTT.

V usage is TRBV27 and J usage is TRBJ2-1; 7 positions match TRBD2. Germline-derived CDR1 and CDR2 are MNHEY and SMNVEV (reference sequence). The CDR3 sequence is 20 residues long. Trimming removed 5 bases from V and 4 bases from J; junction bases left unmatched: 23. The CDR3 nucleotides are TGTGCCAGCAGTCCATCCCACCGGGGAATAGCGGGTCTACGATACAATGAGCAGTTCTTC. This gives the protein CASSPSHRGIAGLRYNEQFF.

Only one count was recorded for this clone. The CDR3 DNA follows: TGTGCCAGCAGCAGCCCCGGGACTAGCGGAGAACGCACAGATACGCAGTATTTT. The encoded protein is CASSSPGTSGERTDTQYF. The chain uses TRBV5-4 and TRBJ2-3; 11 positions match TRBD2. Germline CDR1 SGHNT, CDR2 YYREEE (reference sequence). Unmatched junction bases numbered 11, after V lost 4 bases and J lost 1 base. The CDR3 contains 18 residues.

In its sample, this clone was seen once. J is TRBJ2-7 and V is TRBV30; 7 nucleotides match TRBD2. V was clipped by 1 base and J by 0 bases; unmatched bases: 6. There are 15 residues in the CDR3. The germline CDR1 and CDR2 sequences are GTSNPN and SVGIG (reference sequence). The CDR3 region has the DNA TGTGCCTGGAGTGCGCGGGGGAGTGCCTCCTACGAGCAGTACTTC. Its protein is CAWSARGSASYEQYF.

The chain employs TRBV7-9 and TRBJ1-2; D gene unclear. The V gene lost 5 bases and the J gene lost 4 bases, with 11 bases spanning the gap. Germline assignment: CDR1 SEHNR and CDR2 FQNEAQ (reference sequence). This CDR3 region has 13 residues. CDR3 amino acids: CASSPQELYGYTF. CDR3 DNA sequence: TGTGCCAGCAGCCCGCAAGAACTCTATGGCTACACCTTC.

The sample holds one count of this clone. The rearrangement uses TRBV27 and TRBJ2-1, with TRBD2 matching 10 bases. This CDR3 has 16 residues. Trimming took 7 bases from V and 4 from J; bases not matched to a gene: 10. Germline V gene data show CDR1 as MNHEY and CDR2 as SMNVEV (reference sequence). The CDR3 coding sequence is TGTGCCAGCACGGGTGTGCTAGCGGGAGAGTACAATGAGCAGTTCTTC. Residues: CASTGVLAGEYNEQFF.

This clone has a handful of counts. The rearrangement uses TRBV5-4 and TRBJ1-1; TRBD1 agrees at 8 bases. The CDR3 consists of 12 residues. The germline V gene has CDR1 SGHNT and CDR2 YYREEE (reference sequence). V dropped 10 bases and J dropped 6; count of bases not matched to a gene: 8. The CDR3 here is CAGGQGVAEAFF. The CDR3 DNA follows: TGTGCCGGAGGACAGGGAGTCGCTGAAGCTTTCTTT.

The chain employs TRBV28 and TRBJ2-1, with 8 bases identical to TRBD2. V was pared by 8 bases and J by 8 bases, with 11 bases of the junction left unmatched. The V gene's germline CDR1 is MDHEN and CDR2 SYDVKM. This CDR3 has 14 amino acids. In DNA, the CDR3 is TGTGCCAGCCACGGACTAGCCGCAAGCCATGAGCAGTTCTTC. It yields the protein CASHGLAASHEQFF.

The J gene is TRBJ2-1, the V gene TRBV7-7, with 8 positions matching TRBD2. The germline gives CDR1 SSHAT, CDR2 FNYEAQ (reference sequence). The J segment lost 0 bases and the V segment lost 5 bases, leaving 6 bases of the junction unmatched. This CDR3 spans 16 amino acids. CDR3 nucleotide sequence: TGTGCCAGCAGCCCGGGAGGGGCGGGCTCCTACAATGAGCAGTTCTTC. Its translation: CASSPGGAGSYNEQFF.